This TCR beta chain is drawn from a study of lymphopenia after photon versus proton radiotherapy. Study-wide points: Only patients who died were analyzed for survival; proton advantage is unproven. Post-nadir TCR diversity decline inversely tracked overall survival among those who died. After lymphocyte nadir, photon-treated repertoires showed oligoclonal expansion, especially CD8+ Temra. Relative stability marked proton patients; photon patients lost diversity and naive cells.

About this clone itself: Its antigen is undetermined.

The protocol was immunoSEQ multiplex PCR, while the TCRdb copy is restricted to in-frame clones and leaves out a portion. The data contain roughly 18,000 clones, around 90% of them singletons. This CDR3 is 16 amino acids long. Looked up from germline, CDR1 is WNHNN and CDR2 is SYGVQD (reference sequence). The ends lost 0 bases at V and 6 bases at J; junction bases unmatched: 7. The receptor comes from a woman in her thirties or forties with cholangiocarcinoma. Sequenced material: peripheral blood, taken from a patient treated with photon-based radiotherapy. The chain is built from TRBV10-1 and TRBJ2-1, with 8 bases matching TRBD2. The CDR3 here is CASSESGTSSANEQFF. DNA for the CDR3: TGCGCCAGCAGTGAGTCGGGGACTAGTTCCGCCAATGAGCAGTTCTTC.